The 5 T cell receptor beta chains in this list originate from one sample, sequenced in a study of cytomegalovirus exposure and HLA in healthy donors. A multiplex PCR was run with 60 Vbeta primers and 13 Jbeta primers. TCRdb's table, derived via immunoSEQ multiplex PCR, lists solely in-frame clones and lacks some. Of about 160,000 clones in the sample, more than 75% were seen once. Sequenced sample: PBMCs. These receptors originate from a man younger than 35 in good health and CMV-seropositive.

This clone came up once. The chain combines TRBV7-6 with TRBJ2-5, with D possibly TRBD1 on 5 matching bases. The CDR3 contains 15 residues. Germline V lookup: CDR1 SGHVS, CDR2 FNYEAQ. V lost 1 base, J lost 0 bases, and 9 bases lay in between. The CDR3 bases are TGTGCCAGCAGCTTAGATCTAGGGGACCAAGAGACCCAGTACTTC. Protein product: CASSLDLGDQETQYF.

The rearrangement joins TRBV10-3 to TRBJ2-1, with 15 bases aligning to TRBD2. With 11 bases clipped from V and 7 bases from J, the junction kept 12 bases outside the gene matches. The CDR3 consists of 16 residues. Germline-derived CDR1 and CDR2 are ENHRY and SYGVKD. CDR3 sequence reads: CAAKGTSGGQVNEQFF. The DNA of the CDR3 is TGTGCCGCAAAAGGGACTAGCGGGGGGCAGGTAAATGAGCAGTTCTTC.

The table lists this clone with a few counts. The J gene is TRBJ1-4, the V gene TRBV29-1, with a possible D match to TRBD1 (5 bases). Per germline, CDR1 SQVTM and CDR2 ANQGSEA. V lost 4 bases to trimming and J lost 10 bases, with 19 bases between them. The CDR3 loop spans 14 amino acids. CDR3 amino acids: CSVVGDGSGGKLFF. CDR3 sequence (DNA): TGCAGCGTTGTCGGGGATGGATCCGGGGGAAAACTGTTTTTT.

Here the CDR3 reads CASSQDRARGPGDEQYF. CDR3 coding DNA: TGTGCCAGCAGCCAAGATCGGGCGCGGGGCCCCGGAGACGAGCAGTACTTC. The gene calls are TRBV4-2 and TRBJ2-7; D may be TRBD2 (6 bases). The germline CDR1 and CDR2 sequences are LGHNA and YNFKEQ. The CDR3 consists of 17 residues. V lost 0 bases, J lost 5 bases, and 20 bases lay in between.

V gene TRBV2 combines with J gene TRBJ2-3, with a tentative D call TRBD2 (6 bases). Germline V lookup: CDR1 SNHLY, CDR2 FYNNEI. This CDR3 comprises 15 residues. Trimming removed 6 bases at V and 0 bases at J, with 13 bases between. DNA for the CDR3: TGTGCCAGCAGCCCCGGGAGCGGTAGCACAGATACGCAGTATTTT. Its translation: CASSPGSGSTDTQYF.